These 10 T cell receptor beta chains originate from one sample sequenced in a study of cytomegalovirus exposure and HLA in healthy donors. Sequenced by immunoSEQ multiplex PCR; TCRdb stores in-frame clones only, minus some. Found here are more than 110,000 clones, less than 90% of them singletons; the top ten hold about 2.8%. Sequencing was done on a sample of PBMCs. The receptors originated from a man in his late teens or twenties in good health and CMV-seronegative.

The rearrangement uses TRBV6-1 and TRBJ2-1, with 8 bases matching TRBD2. The germline gives CDR1 MNHNS, CDR2 SASEGT. CDR3 size: 14 residues. Losses at the gene ends were 2 bases for V and 6 bases for J; bases not matched to a gene: 3. The CDR3 loop reads CASSEPGLVNEQFF. The CDR3 bases are TGTGCCAGCAGTGAACCGGGACTAGTCAATGAGCAGTTCTTC.

This chain joins TRBV28 and TRBJ1-5; TRBD1 might be the D (6 bases). Trimming stripped 6 bases from V and 4 bases from J, with 10 bases between. The germline V gene encodes CDR1 MDHEN and CDR2 SYDVKM. The CDR3 is made up of 13 amino acids. The CDR3 DNA follows: TGTGCCAGCAGACCACAGGGTAATCAGCCCCAGCATTTT. This gives the protein CASRPQGNQPQHF.

This sequence joins TRBV20-1 and TRBJ2-1; D possibly corresponds to TRBD1 (6 bases). The CDR3 totals 11 residues. Germline CDR1 is DFQATT and CDR2 is SNEGSKA (reference sequence). The ends were cut back, 5 bases at V and 10 bases at J, with 12 bases in the middle. Here the CDR3 reads CSASAGQEQFF. The CDR3 nucleotides read TGCAGTGCTTCCGCAGGACAGGAGCAGTTCTTC.

This clone has just one count. J is TRBJ2-7 and V is TRBV9; tentatively, D is TRBD1 (5 bases). Germline loops: CDR1 SGDLS, CDR2 YYNGEE. V shed 0 bases and J shed 7 bases, with 14 bases lying between them. CDR3 length: 14 residues. CDR3 protein: CASSVGSRASEQYF. The CDR3, as DNA: TGTGCCAGCAGCGTAGGGTCCAGGGCGAGTGAGCAGTACTTC. The whole variable domain, filled in from reference TRBV9 and TRBJ2-7, reads DSGVTQTPKHLITATGQRVTLRCSPRSGDLSVYWYQQSLDQGLQFLIQYYNGEERAKGNILERFSAQQFPDLHSELNLSSLELGDSALYFCASSVGSRASEQYFGPGTRLTVT.

V is TRBV29-1 and J is TRBJ1-2; 11 nucleotides line up with TRBD1. J lost 4 bases, V lost 3 bases, and 10 bases had no gene match. The germline V gene encodes CDR1 SQVTM and CDR2 ANQGSEA. CDR3 length: 16 residues. The DNA of the CDR3 is TGCAGCGTTGAGACCCTCGGACAGGGGGCAGGCTATGGCTACACCTTC. Translating gives CSVETLGQGAGYGYTF.

The rearrangement joins TRBV4-3 to TRBJ1-4; D is perhaps TRBD1 (5 bases). Trimming removed 0 bases at V and 7 bases at J, with 12 bases between. Germline lookup yields CDR1 LGHNA and CDR2 YSLEER. The length of the CDR3 is 15 residues. CDR3 sequence (DNA): TGCGCCAGCAGCCAAGAGGAGGGGAGAGGTGAAAAACTGTTTTTT. Protein: CASSQEEGRGEKLFF.

The rearrangement links TRBV5-4 to TRBJ2-5; D is possibly TRBD2 (5 bases). Germline lookup yields CDR1 SGHNT and CDR2 YYREEE (reference sequence). V dropped 2 bases and J dropped 0 bases, with 8 bases sitting between them. The CDR3 is 14 amino acids. Here the CDR3 DNA reads TGTGCCAGCAGCTTATGGACTGACCAAGAGACCCAGTACTTC. This encodes CASSLWTDQETQYF.

The chain carries TRBV6-5 and TRBJ2-3; D might be TRBD2 (5 bases). Germline CDR1 is MNHEY and CDR2 is SVGAGI. This CDR3 spans 14 amino acids. V dropped 4 bases and J dropped 5 bases, with 13 bases sitting between them. Here the CDR3 reads CASSSEGFGDTQYF. The CDR3 DNA follows: TGTGCCAGCAGTTCTGAGGGTTTTGGAGATACGCAGTATTTT.

This clone is a singleton in its sample. J is TRBJ1-1 and V is TRBV6-5; possibly TRBD1 for D (6 bases). Trimming pared 4 bases from V and 1 base from J, leaving 13 bases between. The CDR3 is made up of 15 amino acids. Germline V CDR1 and CDR2: MNHEY, SVGAGI. The CDR3 loop is CASSWQGLTNTEAFF. CDR3 bases: TGTGCCAGCAGTTGGCAGGGGTTGACGAACACTGAAGCTTTCTTT.

A few counts support this clone. The gene calls are TRBV6-5 and TRBJ2-7, with D possibly matching TRBD2 (5 bases). The V end lost 8 bases, the J end lost 6 bases, and 17 bases lay between the germline ends. Germline V CDR1 and CDR2: MNHEY, SVGAGI. The CDR3 sequence is 13 residues long. CDR3 sequence: CASAPRGTGEQYF. The CDR3 DNA reads as TGTGCCAGCGCCCCTCGGGGAACGGGCGAGCAGTACTTC.